The next 25 T cell receptor beta chains were all read from a single sample in a study of a mutant IDH1 vaccine in newly diagnosed glioma. The data were produced by immunoSEQ multiplex PCR, yet TCRdb's version contains in-frame clones alone and is incomplete. The top ten clones hold about a sixth of a sample with 30,000 to 40,000 clones, roughly 92% of them seen once. Time point noted: baseline, week 1 (first vaccination visit). Treatment specified: pre-vaccination baseline after standard-of-care therapy. The material was PBMCs, obtained from a glioma patient treated with radiotherapy, temozolomide or both. Source of these receptors: a man aged 18 to 30 with glioma.

This chain links TRBV4-2 with TRBJ2-7; tentatively, D is TRBD2 (5 bases). Trimming left V 2 bases short and J 0 bases short, with 8 bases between. The CDR3 length is 14 residues. Germline CDR1 is LGHNA and CDR2 is YNFKEQ. The CDR3 region is CASSQKGSSYEQYF. The CDR3 DNA reads as TGTGCCAGCAGCCAAAAAGGGAGCTCCTACGAGCAGTACTTC.

The rearrangement joins TRBV6-5 to TRBJ1-1; a weak D match, TRBD1 (5 bases). Trimming took 4 bases from V and 5 from J, leaving 20 bases between them. CDR1 and CDR2 from the germline V gene are MNHEY and SVGAGI. This CDR3 spans 16 amino acids. This chain's CDR3 is CASSSPGGPQRTEAFF. In nucleotides, the CDR3 is TGTGCCAGCAGTTCCCCCGGGGGACCCCAAAGGACTGAAGCTTTCTTT.

The chain couples TRBV6-5 to TRBJ2-4; 8 bases are a match to TRBD1. The junction had 3 bases not matched to a gene; V was cut back by 6 bases and J by 5 bases. This CDR3 spans 13 amino acids. CDR1 MNHEY and CDR2 SVGAGI come from the germline V gene. The CDR3 DNA is TGTGCCAGCAGCAGGGGGCCCCAAAACATTCAGTACTTC. It encodes CASSRGPQNIQYF.

The chain carries TRBV4-3 and TRBJ2-3; 9 nucleotides line up with TRBD2. CDR3 length: 18 amino acids. Per the germline V gene, CDR1 is LGHNA and CDR2 is YSLEER. Trimming cost V 0 bases and J 6 bases; bases outside gene matches: 13. The CDR3 is CASSQDLLAGGPRDTQYF. The CDR3 DNA sequence: TGCGCCAGCAGCCAAGATCTTCTCGCGGGAGGGCCTAGGGATACGCAGTATTTT.

V gene TRBV7-8 combines with J gene TRBJ1-2; no reliable D call. The CDR3 length is 13 residues. The germline V gene encodes CDR1 SGHVS and CDR2 FQNEAQ. Trimming took off 0 bases at V and 2 bases at J, with 4 bases between the two ends. CDR3 region: CASSLAENYGYTF. The DNA for the CDR3 is TGTGCCAGCAGCTTAGCAGAAAACTATGGCTACACCTTC.

This rearrangement joins TRBV6-1 to TRBJ1-5; D gene ambiguous. Germline V gives CDR1 MNHNS, CDR2 SASEGT. V dropped 2 bases and J dropped 0 bases, with 8 bases sitting between them. The length of the CDR3 is 15 residues. The CDR3 DNA sequence: TGTGCCAGCAGTGAACTGCTTTATAGCAATCAGCCCCAGCATTTT. Translation: CASSELLYSNQPQHF.

The gene calls are TRBV19 and TRBJ2-7; D possibly corresponds to TRBD1 (6 bases). This CDR3 comprises 13 residues. Germline V CDR1 and CDR2: LNHDA, SQIVND (reference sequence). V was clipped by 5 bases and J by 6 bases, with 14 bases between them. As DNA, the CDR3 is TGTGCCAGTAGTTCGACAGGCCGCGGCGAGCAGTACTTC. Protein product: CASSSTGRGEQYF.

The V call is TRBV5-4, the J call TRBJ1-1; TRBD1 matches at 7 bases. The CDR3 consists of 15 residues. The junction had 10 bases not matched to a gene; V was cut back by 4 bases and J by 4 bases. From germline, CDR1 is SGHNT and CDR2 YYREEE (reference sequence). CDR3 DNA: TGTGCCAGCAGCAACCGACAGGGAAGAGGCACTGAAGCTTTCTTT. Protein product: CASSNRQGRGTEAFF.

This chain uses TRBV2 with TRBJ1-3; possibly TRBD1 for D (6 bases). V shed 7 bases and J shed 2 bases, with 12 bases lying between them. The CDR3 consists of 14 residues. The germline V gene has CDR1 SNHLY and CDR2 FYNNEI. This chain's CDR3 is CASIRKGAGNTIYF. The CDR3 bases are TGTGCCAGCATCCGGAAGGGGGCTGGAAACACCATATATTTT.

The V call is TRBV5-1, the J call TRBJ1-5; no reliable D call. V was trimmed by 4 bases and J by 2 bases, leaving 13 bases between them. The CDR3 has 15 amino acids. Germline V CDR1 and CDR2: SGHRS, YFSETQ. The CDR3 DNA follows: TGCGCCAGCAGCCCCACCCCCGGGCGCAATCAGCCCCAGCATTTT. Amino acid sequence: CASSPTPGRNQPQHF.

The sample holds one count of this clone. The gene calls are TRBV6-5 and TRBJ2-2; D might be TRBD1 (6 bases). From germline, CDR1 is MNHEY and CDR2 SVGAGI. The V end lost 6 bases, the J end lost 6 bases, and 17 bases lay between the germline ends. The CDR3 sequence is 15 residues long. CDR3 sequence: CASSPNTGFAGELFF. DNA of the CDR3: TGTGCCAGCAGCCCTAACACAGGGTTTGCCGGGGAGCTGTTTTTT.

The J gene is TRBJ1-2, the V gene TRBV19; 10 bases are a match to TRBD1. Germline CDR1 is LNHDA and CDR2 is SQIVND (reference sequence). V gave up 3 bases and J gave up 3 bases; unmatched junction bases: 1. CDR3 length: 14 amino acids. CDR3 sequence reads: CASSIGTGDYGYTF. CDR3 bases: TGTGCCAGTAGTATCGGGACAGGGGACTATGGCTACACCTTC.

The chain links TRBV28 to TRBJ1-5; D unclear. Germline V CDR1 and CDR2: MDHEN, SYDVKM. V lost 2 bases and J 0 bases, leaving 11 bases between the germline ends. The CDR3 has 16 residues. The CDR3 protein is CASSLMAAYSNQPQHF. DNA for the CDR3: TGTGCCAGCAGTTTAATGGCAGCTTATAGCAATCAGCCCCAGCATTTT.

The chain joins TRBV7-6 to TRBJ2-2; D call uncertain. Trimming took 3 bases from V and 0 from J, leaving 11 bases between them. CDR1 and CDR2 (germline): SGHVS, FNYEAQ. This CDR3 contains 16 residues. CDR3 DNA: TGTGCCAGCAGCTTCTTGTGGGGAACGAACACCGGGGAGCTGTTTTTT. Translation gives CASSFLWGTNTGELFF. Full variable domain (missing parts from reference TRBV7-6 and TRBJ2-2): GAGVSQSPRYKVTKRGQDVALRCDPISGHVSLYWYRQALGQGPEFLTYFNYEAQQDKSGLPNDRFSAERPEGSISTLTIQRTEQRDSAMYRCASSFLWGTNTGELFFGEGSRLTVL.

The chain carries TRBV11-2 and TRBJ2-5; perhaps TRBD1 as D (6 bases). The CDR3 extends over 13 amino acids. Trimming shortened V by 5 bases and J by 5 bases, and 12 bases separated the two germline ends. Germline V gene data show CDR1 as SGHAT and CDR2 as FQNNGV. This CDR3 reads CASSPGQTETQYF. The CDR3 DNA sequence: TGTGCCAGCAGCCCTGGACAGACCGAGACCCAGTACTTC.

CDR3 in amino acids: CASSLRGENTEAFF. CDR3 sequence (DNA): TGTGCCAGCAGCTTACGAGGGGAGAACACTGAAGCTTTCTTT. J is TRBJ1-1 and V is TRBV13; TRBD1 might be the D (5 bases). The V end lost 2 bases, the J end lost 1 base, and 8 bases lay between the germline ends. This CDR3 has 14 amino acids. Germline V CDR1 and CDR2: PRHDT, FYEKMQ (reference sequence).

V is TRBV30 and J is TRBJ2-7; a weak D match, TRBD2 (7 bases). In germline, CDR1 is GTSNPN, CDR2 SVGIG (reference sequence). This CDR3 is built from 12 residues. Deletions cut 3 bases from V and 7 bases from J, with 13 bases between. Here the CDR3 DNA reads TGTGCCTGGAGGGGGGGGCCTGGGGAGCAGTACTTC. Protein: CAWRGGPGEQYF.

The genes are TRBV28 and TRBJ2-7; 8 bases match TRBD1. Germline assignment: CDR1 MDHEN and CDR2 SYDVKM. The junction had 9 bases not matched to a gene; V was cut back by 3 bases and J by 5 bases. The CDR3 is 15 residues long. CDR3 bases: TGTGCCAGCAGTTTGATCCACAGGGGGAGAGACGAGCAGTACTTC. Its translation is CASSLIHRGRDEQYF.

This chain links TRBV7-9 with TRBJ2-2; D unclear. The CDR3 extends over 14 amino acids. Per the germline V gene, CDR1 is SEHNR and CDR2 is FQNEAQ (reference sequence). Trimming took 2 bases from V and 2 from J, leaving 6 bases between them. For the CDR3, the DNA is TGTGCCAGCAGCTTACCGGCTAACACCGGGGAGCTGTTTTTT. Translation gives CASSLPANTGELFF.

The rearrangement links TRBV4-1 to TRBJ2-1, with D unresolved. The CDR3 spans 17 residues. V shed 1 base and J shed 0 bases, with 13 bases lying between them. Germline assignment: CDR1 MGHRA and CDR2 YSYEKL. CDR3 region: CASSQVDMGISYNEQFF. As DNA, the CDR3 is TGCGCCAGCAGCCAAGTCGATATGGGGATCTCCTACAATGAGCAGTTCTTC.

The chain links TRBV7-2 to TRBJ1-2, with D tentatively TRBD1 (6 bases). The CDR3 totals 15 residues. Trimming cost V 3 bases and J 4 bases, with 15 bases left between them. Germline V lookup: CDR1 SGHTA, CDR2 FQGNSA. The CDR3 nucleotides read TGTGCCAGCAGCTTCGGCCGAACAGGGCTCTATGGCTACACCTTC. Protein: CASSFGRTGLYGYTF.

The J gene is TRBJ1-2, the V gene TRBV4-1, with TRBD1 matching 8 bases. CDR3 length: 18 residues. The trim removed 0 bases at V and 3 bases at J, leaving 12 bases unmatched. The germline V gene has CDR1 MGHRA and CDR2 YSYEKL. CDR3 amino acids: CASSQDASWTGPDYGYTF. The CDR3 DNA sequence: TGCGCCAGCAGCCAAGATGCCTCTTGGACAGGGCCCGACTATGGCTACACCTTC.

This chain connects TRBV7-6 to TRBJ2-3; no firm D call. This CDR3 comprises 14 residues. Looked up from germline, CDR1 is SGHVS and CDR2 is FNYEAQ. The germline V and J ends were trimmed by 3 bases and 2 bases, with 9 bases remaining between them. The CDR3 loop reads CASSLTIVTDTQYF. The CDR3 coding sequence is TGTGCCAGCAGCTTGACAATTGTCACAGATACGCAGTATTTT.

The genes are TRBV30 and TRBJ2-4; 9 bases line up with TRBD1. CDR1 is GTSNPN, CDR2 SVGIG, per germline (reference sequence). The CDR3 contains 14 residues. J lost 4 bases, V lost 3 bases, and 4 bases had no gene match. The chain's CDR3 is CAWSPGTGKNIQYF. The CDR3 DNA reads TGTGCCTGGAGCCCGGGGACAGGGAAAAACATTCAGTACTTC.

CDR3 DNA sequence: TGTGCCAGCAGTGAACTGGGGCAGGGTCGCGGAAAACTGTTTTTT. It encodes CASSELGQGRGKLFF. The rearrangement joins TRBV6-1 to TRBJ1-4; D is perhaps TRBD1 (5 bases). Germline values: CDR1 MNHNS, CDR2 SASEGT. Trimming removed 2 bases at V and 10 bases at J, with 17 bases between. CDR3 length equals 15 residues.